These 25 T cell receptor beta chains originate from one sample sequenced in a study of T cells in localized non-small cell lung cancer. Repertoires were generated with immunoSEQ multiplex PCR, while TCRdb's copy carries only in-frame clones and drops some. Of about 82,000 clones in the sample, around three quarters were seen once. Material: PBMCs, obtained before any cancer treatment. These receptors were taken from a man between 40 and 70 years old with stage II squamous cell lung carcinoma.

Notes on this clone: Other nucleotide sequences in the sample specify the same CDR3. CDR3 region: CASSEARGYTF. CDR3 nucleotides: TGTGCCAGCAGTGAAGCGAGGGGCTACACCTTC. The chain couples TRBV2 to TRBJ1-2; no clear D. The germline gives CDR1 SNHLY, CDR2 FYNNEI. V gave up 0 bases and J gave up 8 bases, with 4 bases separating them. The CDR3 loop spans 11 amino acids.

The chain is built from TRBV4-1 and TRBJ1-2; 9 positions agree with TRBD1. J lost 6 bases, V lost 4 bases, and 18 bases had no gene match. The CDR3 covers 18 residues. Germline V gives CDR1 MGHRA, CDR2 YSYEKL. In DNA, the CDR3 is TGCGCCAGCAGCCGGACAGGGGCGAACAGGGCTTCGGCGGATGGCTACACCTTC. Encoded protein: CASSRTGANRASADGYTF.

The chain recombines TRBV4-2 with TRBJ2-3; D is unresolved. CDR3 length: 13 amino acids. Germline V gene lookup returns CDR1 LGHNA and CDR2 YNFKEQ. The V end was cut by 4 bases, the J end by 5 bases, with 10 bases between. CDR3 in DNA: TGTGCCAGCAGCCCACGAGGCGGAGATACGCAGTATTTT. Protein: CASSPRGGDTQYF.

Many counts were recorded for this clone. The V gene is TRBV2, the J gene TRBJ1-3; D may be TRBD1 (6 bases). The germline V and J ends were trimmed by 5 bases and 0 bases, with 14 bases remaining between them. Germline CDR1 reads SNHLY; CDR2 reads FYNNEI. The CDR3 spans 16 residues. The CDR3: CASSPADSHSGNTIYF. The CDR3 bases are TGTGCCAGCAGTCCGGCGGACAGCCACTCTGGAAACACCATATATTTT. The whole variable domain, filled in from reference TRBV2 and TRBJ1-3, reads EPEVTQTPSHQVTQMGQEVILRCVPISNHLYFYWYRQILGQKVEFLVSFYNNEISEKSEIFDDQFSVERPDGSNFTLKIRSTKLEDSAMYFCASSPADSHSGNTIYFGEGSWLTVV.

Notes on this clone: One end of the junction does not line up with germline, which may come from a read error. The J gene is TRBJ2-7, the V gene TRBV7-9; unclear D gene. Germline V gene data show CDR1 as SEHNR and CDR2 as FQNEAQ (reference sequence). This CDR3 is built from 15 residues. CDR3 region: CASSTSQVPSSEQYF. The CDR3 region has the DNA TGTGCCAGCAGCACGTCCCAGGTTCCTTCCTCCGAGCAGTACTTC. Drawing the rest from reference TRBV7-9 and TRBJ2-7, the complete variable domain is DTGVSQNPRHKITKRGQNVTFRCDPISEHNRLYWYRQTLGQGPEFLTYFQNEAQLEKSRLLSDRFSAERPKGSFSTLEIQRTEQGDSAMYLCASSTSQVPSSEQYFGPGTRLTVT.

This clone is labeled as medium-sized (0.01 to 0.1%). V usage is TRBV7-9 and J usage is TRBJ2-1; 10 nucleotides agree with TRBD2. The CDR3 contains 17 residues. The V and J ends lost 5 bases and 5 bases, in that order; junction bases with no gene match: 12. The germline gives CDR1 SEHNR, CDR2 FQNEAQ (reference sequence). CDR3 DNA sequence: TGTGCCAGCAGCCCCGGGAGGCTAGCGGGAGCCCACAATGAGCAGTTCTTC. This encodes CASSPGRLAGAHNEQFF. Full variable domain (remainder filled in from reference TRBV7-9 and TRBJ2-1): DTGVSQNPRHKITKRGQNVTFRCDPISEHNRLYWYRQTLGQGPEFLTYFQNEAQLEKSRLLSDRFSAERPKGSFSTLEIQRTEQGDSAMYLCASSPGRLAGAHNEQFFGPGTRLTVL.

The chain carries TRBV5-4 and TRBJ1-2; D not resolved. The CDR3 runs 13 residues. V lost 0 bases and J 8 bases, leaving 11 bases between the germline ends. Looked up from germline, CDR1 is SGHNT and CDR2 is YYREEE (reference sequence). The CDR3 loop reads CASSLAGMEGYTF. The CDR3 region has the DNA TGTGCCAGCAGCTTGGCCGGCATGGAAGGCTACACCTTC. Combining the CDR3 with reference TRBV5-4 and TRBJ1-2 gives the whole variable domain ETGVTQSPTHLIKTRGQQVTLRCSSQSGHNTVSWYQQALGQGPQFIFQYYREEENGRGNFPPRFSGLQFPNYSSELNVNALELDDSALYLCASSLAGMEGYTFGSGTRLTVV.

The V and J genes are TRBV6-1 and TRBJ1-2; TRBD1 matches 9 bases. CDR1 is MNHNS, CDR2 SASEGT, per germline. The trim removed 5 bases at V and 3 bases at J, leaving 7 bases unmatched. The CDR3 spans 15 residues. This chain's CDR3 is CASSSPGQGYYGYTF. The DNA for the CDR3 is TGTGCCAGCAGTTCACCGGGACAGGGTTACTATGGCTACACCTTC.

V usage is TRBV7-9 and J usage is TRBJ2-7; tentatively, D is TRBD2 (6 bases). The CDR3 is made up of 14 amino acids. Trimming took off 3 bases at V and 4 bases at J, with 13 bases between the two ends. Germline V gene data show CDR1 as SEHNR and CDR2 as FQNEAQ (reference sequence). The DNA for the CDR3 is TGTGCCAGCAGCTTGGGAGGATCGGCTTACGAGCAGTACTTC. Protein sequence: CASSLGGSAYEQYF.

The chain uses TRBV6-6 and TRBJ1-4; 8 bases map to TRBD1. Trimming cost V 6 bases and J 3 bases; bases outside gene matches: 0. This CDR3 spans 13 amino acids. Per the germline V gene, CDR1 is MNHNY and CDR2 is SVGAGI (reference sequence). CDR3 in DNA: TGTGCCAGCAGGACAGGGGCTAATGAAAAACTGTTTTTT. As protein: CASRTGANEKLFF.

The chain links TRBV18 to TRBJ1-3, with 8 bases aligning to TRBD1. The CDR3 totals 16 residues. The trim removed 4 bases at V and 3 bases at J, leaving 8 bases unmatched. CDR1 is KGHSH and CDR2 is LQKENI in the germline V gene. The CDR3 is CASSLYDRGDGNTIYF. Written as DNA, the CDR3 is TGTGCCAGCTCACTGTACGACAGGGGCGATGGAAACACCATATATTTT. Full variable domain (rest looked up from reference TRBV18 and TRBJ1-3): NAGVMQNPRHLVRRRGQEARLRCSPMKGHSHVYWYRQLPEEGLKFMVYLQKENIIDESGMPKERFSAEFPKEGPSILRIQQVVRGDSAAYFCASSLYDRGDGNTIYFGEGSWLTVV.

The CDR3 protein is CATSRGRSLSGNTIYF. Written as DNA, the CDR3 is TGTGCCACCTCCCGCGGCCGGTCACTCTCTGGAAACACCATATATTTT. The rearrangement uses TRBV19 and TRBJ1-3, with unresolved D. The CDR3 totals 16 residues. V lost 10 bases, J lost 0 bases, and 19 bases lay in between. Germline loops: CDR1 LNHDA, CDR2 SQIVND (reference sequence).

This chain connects TRBV2 to TRBJ1-5; D is perhaps TRBD1 (5 bases). The CDR3 is made up of 15 amino acids. Trimming shortened V by 7 bases and J by 2 bases, and 15 bases separated the two germline ends. CDR1 and CDR2 from the germline V gene are SNHLY and FYNNEI. The CDR3 reads CASTTQGIGNQPQHF. The CDR3 nucleotides read TGTGCCAGCACAACCCAGGGTATCGGCAATCAGCCCCAGCATTTT.

The chain links TRBV6-5 to TRBJ2-3; 7 nucleotides align to TRBD1. The V and J ends lost 7 bases and 3 bases, in that order; junction bases with no gene match: 4. The germline gives CDR1 MNHEY, CDR2 SVGAGI. The CDR3 spans 13 residues. CDR3 nucleotides: TGTGCCAGCACCATGGACAGGACAGATACGCAGTATTTT. It yields the protein CASTMDRTDTQYF.

This rearrangement joins TRBV7-9 to TRBJ2-1, with 8 bases aligning to TRBD1. Germline V CDR1 and CDR2: SEHNR, FQNEAQ (reference sequence). The CDR3 runs 16 residues. J was trimmed by 4 bases and V by 4 bases; bases with no gene match: 9. The CDR3 DNA follows: TGTGCCAGCAGCTGGCCCGGGACAGGAGATTACAATGAGCAGTTCTTC. Its protein product is CASSWPGTGDYNEQFF. Full variable domain (remainder filled in from reference TRBV7-9 and TRBJ2-1): DTGVSQNPRHKITKRGQNVTFRCDPISEHNRLYWYRQTLGQGPEFLTYFQNEAQLEKSRLLSDRFSAERPKGSFSTLEIQRTEQGDSAMYLCASSWPGTGDYNEQFFGPGTRLTVL.

V is TRBV6-5 and J is TRBJ2-7; 12 bases agree with TRBD1. With V trimmed by 8 bases and J by 6 bases, 8 bases remained unmatched. The germline CDR1 and CDR2 sequences are MNHEY and SVGAGI. CDR3 length: 14 amino acids. CDR3 residues: CASQMGQGAGEQYF. CDR3 coding DNA: TGTGCCAGCCAGATGGGACAGGGGGCCGGCGAGCAGTACTTC.

The rearrangement uses TRBV14 and TRBJ2-7; 9 nucleotides line up with TRBD2. J lost 5 bases, V lost 1 base, and 3 bases had no gene match. CDR1 is SGHDN, CDR2 FVKESK, per germline. CDR3 size: 14 residues. CDR3 bases: TGTGCCAGCAGCCAAGGACTAGCGGCCCACGAGCAGTACTTC. Protein product: CASSQGLAAHEQYF. Combining the CDR3 with reference TRBV14 and TRBJ2-7 gives the whole variable domain EAGVTQFPSHSVIEKGQTVTLRCDPISGHDNLYWYRRVMGKEIKFLLHFVKESKQDESGMPNNRFLAERTGGTYSTLKVQPAELEDSGVYFCASSQGLAAHEQYFGPGTRLTVT.

This clone was detected once. V gene TRBV7-2 combines with J gene TRBJ2-2, with a possible D match to TRBD1 (7 bases). CDR3 length: 13 residues. Germline CDR1 and CDR2: SGHTA and FQGNSA. V gave up 6 bases and J gave up 5 bases, with 10 bases separating them. The CDR3 here is CASRTGRTGELFF. The DNA of the CDR3 is TGTGCCAGCAGGACAGGGAGGACCGGGGAGCTGTTTTTT.

This sequence joins TRBV19 and TRBJ1-2; D is unclear. Looked up from germline, CDR1 is LNHDA and CDR2 is SQIVND (reference sequence). With 9 bases removed from V and 4 bases from J, the gap between germline ends came to 3 bases. The CDR3 has 9 residues. The CDR3 protein is CASGYGYTF. The CDR3 bases are TGTGCCAGCGGCTATGGCTACACCTTC.

The rearrangement joins TRBV30 to TRBJ1-1; a weak D match, TRBD1 (5 bases). The V gene lost 1 base and the J gene lost 0 bases, with 12 bases spanning the gap. CDR1 is GTSNPN, CDR2 SVGIG, per germline (reference sequence). CDR3 length: 15 residues. The CDR3 sequence: CAWSGTGLMNTEAFF. The CDR3 region has the DNA TGTGCCTGGAGTGGAACAGGTCTAATGAACACTGAAGCTTTCTTT.

The rearrangement joins TRBV5-5 to TRBJ1-5; TRBD1 matches at 10 bases. Germline V gives CDR1 SGHKS, CDR2 YYEKEE (reference sequence). V lost 3 bases to trimming and J lost 1 base; unmatched junction nucleotides: 1. This CDR3 contains 15 residues. CDR3 DNA: TGTGCCAGCAGCTGGGGACAGGGGAGCAATCAGCCCCAGCATTTT. Protein sequence: CASSWGQGSNQPQHF.

The chain employs TRBV5-8 and TRBJ2-1; no firm D call. The CDR3 covers 13 residues. From germline, CDR1 is SGHTS and CDR2 YDEGEE. The V and J ends lost 0 bases and 9 bases respectively, with 10 bases between them. CDR3 residues: CASSLGARGEQFF. The CDR3 nucleotides read TGTGCCAGCAGCTTGGGGGCTAGAGGTGAGCAGTTCTTC.

The chain couples TRBV6-6 to TRBJ1-1; the match to TRBD1 covers 7 bases. Germline V CDR1 and CDR2: MNHNY, SVGAGI (reference sequence). This CDR3 is built from 15 residues. V lost 4 bases and J lost 4; bases outside the gene matches: 9. The CDR3 nucleotides are TGTGCCAGCAGTTCTACAGGGGCTATGGGCACTGAAGCTTTCTTT. It encodes CASSSTGAMGTEAFF.

The genes are TRBV28 and TRBJ2-1; a weak D match, TRBD2 (6 bases). The CDR3 sequence is 15 residues long. Trimming shortened V by 9 bases and J by 0 bases, and 15 bases separated the two germline ends. CDR1 and CDR2 (germline): MDHEN, SYDVKM. The CDR3 bases are TGTGCCAGTAGCCGGGAGCCAGGCTCCTACAATGAGCAGTTCTTC. This sequence encodes CASSREPGSYNEQFF. Looking up the rest from reference TRBV28 and TRBJ2-1 gives the full variable domain: DVKVTQSSRYLVKRTGEKVFLECVQDMDHENMFWYRQDPGLGLRLIYFSYDVKMKEKGDIPEGYSVSREKKERFSLILESASTNQTSMYLCASSREPGSYNEQFFGPGTRLTVL.

The chain employs TRBV2 and TRBJ1-5; no firm D call. Trimming cost V 4 bases and J 0 bases, with 7 bases left between them. CDR3 length equals 14 residues. The germline gives CDR1 SNHLY, CDR2 FYNNEI. The CDR3 sequence: CASSGVDSNQPQHF. The CDR3 region has the DNA TGTGCCAGCAGTGGGGTGGATAGCAATCAGCCCCAGCATTTT.